The present entry profiles one TCR beta chain with its context. Antigen specificity is unknown. This entry comes from a study of cytomegalovirus exposure and HLA in healthy donors. In the study overall: A later analysis reported the 120 validation repertoires used the same platform as the 666 first-cohort repertoires.

Libraries were prepared by immunoSEQ multiplex PCR; TCRdb keeps only in-frame clonotypes and omits some of them. The table has 150,000 to 200,000 clones, around 80% seen once. Study-level results: Researchers counted over 150 TCR beta chains as cytomegalovirus-associated. In vitro confirmation showed three CMV-associated chains to be CMV antigen specific.

Trimming stripped 5 bases from V and 9 bases from J, with 19 bases between. Germline V lookup: CDR1 LNHDA, CDR2 SQIVND (reference sequence). This CDR3 has 14 amino acids. The specimen was PBMCs. The origin of this receptor is a woman aged 25 to 39 in good health and CMV-seronegative. This chain connects TRBV19 to TRBJ1-2; a possible D gene is TRBD1 (6 bases). The CDR3 protein is CASSAQDRARRYTF. The CDR3 coding sequence is TGTGCCAGTAGTGCTCAGGACAGAGCAAGGCGCTACACCTTC. Together with reference TRBV19 and TRBJ1-2, the CDR3 gives the full variable domain: DGGITQSPKYLFRKEGQNVTLSCEQNLNHDAMYWYRQDPGQGLRLIYYSQIVNDFQKGDIAEGYSVSREKKESFPLTVTSAQKNPTAFYLCASSAQDRARRYTFGSGTRLTVV.